These 23 T cell receptor beta chains were all obtained from the same sample, sequenced in a study of blood T cell repertoires in COVID-19. The table came from immunoSEQ multiplex PCR; TCRdb's copy has only in-frame clones and leaves some out. Seen here are 150,000 to 200,000 clones, about 85% observed once, and the top ten hold under 4%. Sequencing input: peripheral blood. Source of these receptors: a human donor with acute or convalescent COVID-19. The donor label of this sample is uncertain.

The rearrangement joins TRBV9 to TRBJ2-3; 9 bases agree with TRBD2. The CDR3 covers 17 residues. From germline, CDR1 is SGDLS and CDR2 YYNGEE. Germline trimming cut 1 base from V and 2 bases from J; bases unmatched to any gene: 8. CDR3 coding DNA: TGTGCCAGCAGCGTACGCGGCGGGGGGGACTACACAGATACGCAGTATTTT. Protein: CASSVRGGGDYTDTQYF.

V gene TRBV6-5 combines with J gene TRBJ2-2; TRBD2 is a possible D gene (5 bases). Trimming removed 2 bases at V and 5 bases at J, with 9 bases between. The CDR3 is made up of 14 amino acids. Germline V CDR1 and CDR2: MNHEY, SVGAGI. CDR3 sequence: CASSYLTGTGELFF. The DNA for the CDR3 is TGTGCCAGCAGTTACCTAACGGGGACCGGGGAGCTGTTTTTT.

The chain couples TRBV4-2 to TRBJ2-5; maybe TRBD2 (6 bases). CDR1 and CDR2 (germline): LGHNA, YNFKEQ. Trimming left V 0 bases short and J 3 bases short, with 17 bases between. This CDR3 is 17 amino acids long. For the CDR3, the DNA is TGTGCCAGCAGCCAAGATGGCCCCCCAGCGGGTGAAGAGACCCAGTACTTC. It yields the protein CASSQDGPPAGEETQYF.

The CDR3 reads CAWTGEQGLLMGYTF. CDR3 in DNA: TGTGCCTGGACTGGGGAACAGGGGCTACTTATGGGCTACACCTTC. The V and J genes are TRBV30 and TRBJ1-2, with 7 bases lining up with TRBD1. Germline CDR1 and CDR2: GTSNPN and SVGIG (reference sequence). Trimming removed 4 bases from V and 8 bases from J; junction bases left unmatched: 16. The CDR3 has 15 residues. Full variable domain (outside the CDR3, taken from reference TRBV30 and TRBJ1-2): SQTIHQWPATLVQPVGSPLSLECTVEGTSNPNLYWYRQAAGRGLQLLFYSVGIGQISSEVPQNLSASRPQDRQFILSSKKLLLSDSGFYLCAWTGEQGLLMGYTFGSGTRLTVV.

J is TRBJ2-3 and V is TRBV7-2, with D maybe TRBD2 (6 bases). Trimming pared 5 bases from V and 3 bases from J, leaving 12 bases between. The CDR3 runs 14 residues. The germline gives CDR1 SGHTA, CDR2 FQGNSA. The CDR3 reads CASSLEGSTDTQYF. Written as DNA, the CDR3 is TGTGCCAGCAGCCTGGAGGGCTCTACAGATACGCAGTATTTT.

The genes are TRBV7-6 and TRBJ1-3; possibly TRBD1 for D (5 bases). Germline V gene lookup returns CDR1 SGHVS and CDR2 FNYEAQ. V lost 1 base and J lost 4, with 11 bases in between. There are 15 residues in the CDR3. CDR3: CASSLDGRAGNTIYF. Written as DNA, the CDR3 is TGTGCCAGCAGCTTAGATGGCAGGGCCGGAAACACCATATATTTT.

The sample holds one count of this clone. The CDR3 nucleotides are TGTGCCAGCAGGCGAGACGGACAGGGGTCTTATGGCTACACCTTC. It encodes CASRRDGQGSYGYTF. The chain couples TRBV6-6 to TRBJ1-2; 9 bases are a match to TRBD1. The CDR3 is 15 residues long. Germline V lookup: CDR1 MNHNY, CDR2 SVGAGI (reference sequence). J gave up 5 bases and V 6 bases, and 10 bases lay outside the gene matches.

The chain uses TRBV6-5 and TRBJ2-2, with D perhaps matching TRBD1 (6 bases). Germline V gene sequence: CDR1 MNHEY, CDR2 SVGAGI. The CDR3 totals 15 residues. V was trimmed by 6 bases and J by 6 bases, leaving 17 bases between them. CDR3 region: CASRKVTGSSGELFF. CDR3 nucleotide sequence: TGTGCCAGCAGGAAGGTAACAGGGAGCTCCGGGGAGCTGTTTTTT.

V is TRBV6-1 and J is TRBJ1-5; maybe TRBD1 (5 bases). The CDR3 loop spans 15 amino acids. CDR1 and CDR2 (germline): MNHNS, SASEGT. Deletions cut 1 base from V and 4 bases from J, with 11 bases between. For the CDR3, the DNA is TGTGCCAGCAGTGAAGGAGGGCGGGGGAATCAGCCCCAGCATTTT. Translating it yields CASSEGGRGNQPQHF.

This clone was recorded a few times. DNA of the CDR3: TGCGCCAGCAGCTCATACTCGGCTAGCGGGGGGGAGGGCGAGACCCAGTACTTC. Its protein product is CASSSYSASGGEGETQYF. J is TRBJ2-5 and V is TRBV4-1; 12 bases align to TRBD2. This CDR3 comprises 18 residues. Germline CDR1 is MGHRA and CDR2 is YSYEKL. V dropped 5 bases and J dropped 5; count of bases not matched to a gene: 15.

The chain has TRBV6-2 or TRBV6-3 and TRBJ1-2, with D possibly matching TRBD1 (5 bases). CDR1 is MNHEY and CDR2 is SVGEGT in the germline V gene. The CDR3 spans 15 residues. Trimming removed 6 bases at V and 6 bases at J, with 20 bases between. CDR3 nucleotides: TGTGCCAGCAGGCCTAGTTCGGGGGGAAGTGATGGCTACACCTTC. It specifies CASRPSSGGSDGYTF.

This clone was seen ten or more times. The chain links TRBV11-3 to TRBJ1-1; a weak D match, TRBD1 (5 bases). The V and J ends lost 3 bases and 0 bases respectively, with 8 bases between them. The CDR3 has 14 amino acids. Germline CDR1 and CDR2: SGHNT and YENEEA. The CDR3 nucleotides read TGTGCCAGCAGCTTCGGAGGGGTGAACACTGAAGCTTTCTTT. Amino acids: CASSFGGVNTEAFF. Supplemented by reference TRBV11-3 and TRBJ1-1, the full variable domain reads EAGVVQSPRYKIIEKKQPVAFWCNPISGHNTLYWYLQNLGQGPELLIRYENEEAVDDSQLPKDRFSAERLKGVDSTLKIQPAELGDSAVYLCASSFGGVNTEAFFGQGTRLTVV.

The chain carries TRBV4-2 and TRBJ1-2, with TRBD1 matching 7 bases. Unmatched junction bases numbered 11, after V lost 4 bases and J lost 3 bases. Per the germline V gene, CDR1 is LGHNA and CDR2 is YNFKEQ. The CDR3 is 16 amino acids. CDR3 protein: CASSLLQGGMDYGYTF. The CDR3 DNA is TGTGCCAGCAGCCTCCTCCAGGGGGGCATGGACTATGGCTACACCTTC.

In its sample, this clone was seen a few times. The rearrangement joins TRBV11-2 to TRBJ1-3, with no clear D. The germline CDR1 and CDR2 sequences are SGHAT and FQNNGV. The CDR3 contains 15 residues. The V gene lost 0 bases and the J gene lost 0 bases, with 6 bases spanning the gap. For the CDR3, the DNA is TGTGCCAGCAGCTTAGACCGGGTCTCTGGAAACACCATATATTTT. The encoded protein is CASSLDRVSGNTIYF.

This clone was counted a few times. V is TRBV15 and J is TRBJ2-1, with D unclear. Germline V gene sequence: CDR1 LNHNV, CDR2 YYDKDF (reference sequence). Trimming cost V 6 bases and J 8 bases, with 8 bases left between them. The CDR3 sequence is 11 residues long. This CDR3 reads CATRISHEQFF. CDR3 coding DNA: TGTGCCACCAGAATCTCCCATGAGCAGTTCTTC.

V gene TRBV18 combines with J gene TRBJ2-2; 7 bases match TRBD1. The CDR3 spans 12 residues. V lost 8 bases, J lost 6 bases, and 3 bases stayed unmatched. Germline loops: CDR1 KGHSH, CDR2 LQKENI. The chain's CDR3 is CASAQGAGELFF. The CDR3 region has the DNA TGTGCCAGCGCCCAGGGGGCCGGGGAGCTGTTTTTT.

The chain links TRBV4-2 to TRBJ1-3, with 7 bases matching TRBD1. Trimming cost V 2 bases and J 2 bases; bases outside gene matches: 9. This CDR3 has 17 amino acids. Germline lookup yields CDR1 LGHNA and CDR2 YNFKEQ. DNA for the CDR3: TGTGCCAGCAGCCAATTAGGGGGCCCCTCTCCTGGAAACACCATATATTTT. Protein product: CASSQLGGPSPGNTIYF.

This clone was observed a single time. The gene calls are TRBV27 and TRBJ2-7, with 8 bases that match TRBD1. J lost 0 bases, V lost 6 bases, and 4 bases had no gene match. Germline assignment: CDR1 MNHEY and CDR2 SMNVEV (reference sequence). The CDR3 is 14 residues long. Here the CDR3 reads CASRLGQGSYEQYF. The CDR3 coding sequence is TGTGCCAGCAGACTCGGACAGGGCTCCTACGAGCAGTACTTC.

The DNA of the CDR3 is TGTGCCAGCAGCCGAGATCGGGAGAAACGGGGTTTTGGACCTGAAGCTTTCTTT. As protein: CASSRDREKRGFGPEAFF. This chain joins TRBV16 and TRBJ1-1, with unresolved D. Germline V gene lookup returns CDR1 KGHSY and CDR2 FQNENV. Trimming took off 4 bases at V and 6 bases at J, with 27 bases between the two ends. The CDR3 spans 18 residues.

The genes are TRBV7-9 and TRBJ1-1; 11 nucleotides agree with TRBD1. V lost 3 bases, J lost 4 bases, and 4 bases stayed unmatched. In germline, CDR1 is SEHNR, CDR2 FQNEAQ (reference sequence). The CDR3 length is 15 residues. The CDR3 region is CASSFAGTGGTEAFF. DNA of the CDR3: TGTGCCAGCAGCTTTGCCGGGACAGGGGGCACTGAAGCTTTCTTT.

The chain couples TRBV3-1 (or the pseudogene TRBV3-2) to TRBJ1-2; possibly TRBD1 for D (6 bases). V was trimmed by 0 bases and J by 4 bases, leaving 12 bases between them. Germline loops: CDR1 LGHDT, CDR2 YNNKEL (reference sequence). The CDR3 consists of 15 residues. CDR3 sequence (DNA): TGTGCCAGCAGCCAAGACGGAACAGGGCGCTATGGCTACACCTTC. This sequence encodes CASSQDGTGRYGYTF.

V gene TRBV11-1 combines with J gene TRBJ1-2, with no clear D. V lost 5 bases to trimming and J lost 0 bases, with 7 bases between them. The CDR3 is 13 amino acids. CDR1 is SGHAT, CDR2 FQDESV, per germline (reference sequence). This CDR3 reads CASSRESNYGYTF. CDR3 nucleotides: TGTGCCAGCAGCAGGGAGTCTAACTATGGCTACACCTTC. The full variable domain, with the rest looked up from reference TRBV11-1 and TRBJ1-2, is EAEVAQSPRYKITEKSQAVAFWCDPISGHATLYWYRQILGQGPELLVQFQDESVVDDSQLPKDRFSAERLKGVDSTLKIQPAELGDSAMYLCASSRESNYGYTFGSGTRLTVV.

CDR3 sequence: CASSGGASNYGYTF. The CDR3 DNA sequence: TGTGCCAGCAGTGGAGGAGCGAGCAACTATGGCTACACCTTC. The chain links TRBV6-4 to TRBJ1-2; D is unresolved. V was trimmed by 4 bases and J by 2 bases, leaving 11 bases between them. The germline V gene has CDR1 MRHNA and CDR2 SNTAGT. The CDR3 spans 14 residues.